The 21 T cell receptor beta chains below come from one sample, sequenced in a study of CD8+ T cells in alopecia areata. Treatment in this sample: oral pan-JAK inhibitor, 5-10 mg twice daily. Isolated RNA was reverse transcribed into cDNA used as the sequencing template. Measured with immunoSEQ multiplex PCR; TCRdb has only the in-frame clones, and not every one. The data show 110,000 or so clones, less than 60% seen once. The source was CD4+ T cells sorted from blood, collected at week 24, from a patient treated with tofacitinib. Receptors originate from a human donor with alopecia areata.

The J gene is TRBJ2-1, the V gene TRBV14; D is unclear. The V and J ends lost 0 bases and 10 bases respectively, with 4 bases between them. Germline CDR1 and CDR2: SGHDN and FVKESK. The CDR3 runs 11 residues. The CDR3 DNA reads as TGTGCCAGCAGCCAAGAGCACGAGCAGTTCTTC. It yields the protein CASSQEHEQFF.

This clone has only a few counts. The CDR3 coding sequence is TGTGCCAGCAGCGCGAAGACAGGGGGCGATGGCTACACCTTC. This sequence encodes CASSAKTGGDGYTF. The chain joins TRBV5-7 to TRBJ1-2; 10 bases are a match to TRBD1. TRBV5-7 falls under the ORF class, with uncertain function. V trimming: 4 bases; J trimming: 6 bases; junction bases outside the gene matches: 6. This CDR3 has 14 residues.

This clone was counted between two and nine times. The V and J genes are TRBV2 and TRBJ2-3, with D perhaps matching TRBD1 (5 bases). CDR3 length: 14 amino acids. Trimming left V 7 bases short and J 2 bases short, with 13 bases between. The germline CDR1 and CDR2 sequences are SNHLY and FYNNEI. CDR3 amino acids: CASNAGSDTDTQYF. CDR3 DNA sequence: TGTGCCAGCAACGCAGGGTCCGACACAGATACGCAGTATTTT.

The chain links TRBV4-3 to TRBJ1-2, with D tentatively TRBD1 (6 bases). The CDR3 runs to 17 residues. The germline V gene has CDR1 LGHNA and CDR2 YSLEER. V lost 1 base to trimming and J lost 2 bases, with 17 bases between them. CDR3 region: CASSQGLSLRGNYGYTF. CDR3 sequence (DNA): TGCGCCAGCAGCCAAGGATTGAGCTTGAGGGGGAACTATGGCTACACCTTC.

The chain carries TRBV30 and TRBJ1-1, with unresolved D. Germline values: CDR1 GTSNPN, CDR2 SVGIG (reference sequence). The V gene lost 5 bases and the J gene lost 5 bases, with 12 bases spanning the gap. The CDR3 has 12 amino acids. This chain's CDR3 is CAWRQVGTEAFF. The CDR3 DNA sequence: TGTGCCTGGCGCCAGGTCGGAACTGAAGCTTTCTTT.

The genes are TRBV11-2 and TRBJ1-5; unclear D gene. Germline values: CDR1 SGHAT, CDR2 FQNNGV. This CDR3 has 14 residues. The V and J ends lost 0 bases and 0 bases respectively, with 3 bases between them. CDR3 nucleotide sequence: TGTGCCAGCAGCTTAGACAGTAGCAATCAGCCCCAGCATTTT. Its translation is CASSLDSSNQPQHF.

In this sample, this clone turned up many times. The chain couples TRBV18 to TRBJ2-7, with 7 positions matching TRBD1. Losses at the gene ends were 6 bases for V and 6 bases for J; bases not matched to a gene: 8. CDR1 is KGHSH and CDR2 is LQKENI in the germline V gene. CDR3 size: 13 residues. The CDR3 region is CASSGDSAAEQYF. CDR3 DNA: TGTGCCAGCTCGGGGGACAGCGCAGCCGAGCAGTACTTC.

V usage is TRBV5-1 and J usage is TRBJ2-7, with 7 bases that match TRBD1. V shed 3 bases, J shed 3 bases, and the junction held 6 bases outside the gene matches. The CDR3 is 14 amino acids. CDR1 and CDR2 from the germline V gene are SGHRS and YFSETQ. CDR3 coding DNA: TGCGCCAGCAGCTCCGGACAGGAGCACTACGAGCAGTACTTC. Translation: CASSSGQEHYEQYF.

This clone was observed a handful of times. DNA for the CDR3: TGCAGCGTGGGGTGGGTCGGTGGCGGCTACACCTTC. Its protein product is CSVGWVGGGYTF. The V call is TRBV29-1, the J call TRBJ1-2; D gene unclear. This CDR3 is built from 12 residues. V lost 6 bases to trimming and J lost 8 bases, with 16 bases between them. Germline loops: CDR1 SQVTM, CDR2 ANQGSEA.

A single count supports this clone. V usage is TRBV4-1 and J usage is TRBJ2-7, with D possibly TRBD1 on 5 matching bases. The V gene lost 4 bases and the J gene lost 4 bases, with 11 bases spanning the gap. CDR1 is MGHRA, CDR2 YSYEKL, per germline. CDR3 length equals 13 residues. The CDR3 loop is CASSRSGSYEQYF. The CDR3 DNA reads TGCGCCAGCAGCCGCTCAGGGTCATACGAGCAGTACTTC.

The J gene is TRBJ1-2, the V gene TRBV2; maybe TRBD1 (6 bases). Between the trimmed V and J ends, which lost 1 base and 3 bases, there was a span of 9 bases. This CDR3 has 14 amino acids. Per germline, CDR1 SNHLY and CDR2 FYNNEI. The CDR3: CASSEEGTYYGYTF. The CDR3 bases are TGTGCCAGCAGTGAAGAAGGGACATACTATGGCTACACCTTC.

V gene TRBV4-3 combines with J gene TRBJ2-6; no definite D call. Trimming shortened V by 0 bases and J by 0 bases, and 12 bases separated the two germline ends. CDR3 length equals 18 residues. Germline values: CDR1 LGHNA, CDR2 YSLEER. CDR3 region: CASSQESLASSGANVLTF. The CDR3 DNA reads TGCGCCAGCAGCCAAGAAAGCTTAGCCTCCTCTGGGGCCAACGTCCTGACTTTC.

This clone was counted only a few times. Within the sample, other DNA sequences also encode this same CDR3. V gene TRBV30 combines with J gene TRBJ1-2; D is possibly TRBD1 (6 bases). CDR3 length: 13 residues. The V and J ends lost 2 bases and 5 bases respectively, with 12 bases between them. Germline lookup yields CDR1 GTSNPN and CDR2 SVGIG (reference sequence). The CDR3 sequence is CAWSRDRPYGYTF. CDR3 nucleotide sequence: TGTGCCTGGAGTAGAGACAGGCCTTATGGCTACACCTTC.

The table lists this clone with a few counts. The V gene is TRBV11-2, the J gene TRBJ1-4; D might be TRBD1 (6 bases). Trimming cost V 4 bases and J 10 bases, with 22 bases left between them. Germline-derived CDR1 and CDR2 are SGHAT and FQNNGV. The CDR3 is made up of 16 amino acids. CDR3: CASSSPRGAQPGKLFF. The CDR3 DNA reads TGTGCCAGCAGCTCCCCGAGGGGGGCGCAACCGGGAAAACTGTTTTTT. Variable domain in full (rest from reference TRBV11-2 and TRBJ1-4): EAGVAQSPRYKIIEKRQSVAFWCNPISGHATLYWYQQILGQGPKLLIQFQNNGVVDDSQLPKDRFSAERLKGVDSTLKIQPAKLEDSAVYLCASSSPRGAQPGKLFFGSGTQLSVL.

This clone was observed once. The V call is TRBV5-1, the J call TRBJ1-6; D remains ambiguous. Germline V gene sequence: CDR1 SGHRS, CDR2 YFSETQ. V gave up 0 bases and J gave up 8 bases, with 12 bases separating them. CDR3 length equals 15 residues. The CDR3, as DNA: TGCGCCAGCAGCTTGGATCGGGGAAAGCATTCACCCCTCCACTTT. Amino acid sequence: CASSLDRGKHSPLHF.

The sample holds a few counts of this clone. CDR3 protein: CATSRDKGLWARSGANVLTF. The CDR3 coding sequence is TGTGCCACCAGCAGAGATAAAGGGTTATGGGCAAGGTCGGGGGCCAACGTCCTGACTTTC. This rearrangement joins TRBV15 to TRBJ2-6; D remains ambiguous. Germline CDR1 LNHNV, CDR2 YYDKDF (reference sequence). The V and J ends lost 0 bases and 4 bases respectively, with 22 bases between them. The CDR3 has 20 amino acids. Filled out from reference TRBV15 and TRBJ2-6, the complete variable domain reads DAMVIQNPRYQVTQFGKPVTLSCSQTLNHNVMYWYQQKSSQAPKLLFHYYDKDFNNEADTPDNFQSRRPNTSFCFLDIRSPGLGDTAMYLCATSRDKGLWARSGANVLTFGAGSRLTVL.

Written as DNA, the CDR3 is TGTGCCAGCGCGTTAGGACAGGGCAATCAGCCCCAGCATTTT. Translated, it gives CASALGQGNQPQHF. The chain is built from TRBV28 and TRBJ1-5; the match to TRBD1 covers 7 bases. This CDR3 is built from 14 residues. Germline CDR1 reads MDHEN; CDR2 reads SYDVKM. Germline trimming cut 8 bases from V and 2 bases from J; bases unmatched to any gene: 6.

The CDR3 loop is CSVEDGTGGRYGYTF. The CDR3 region has the DNA TGCAGCGTTGAAGATGGGACAGGGGGAAGGTATGGCTACACCTTC. This chain connects TRBV29-1 to TRBJ1-2; 11 nucleotides match TRBD1. CDR3 size: 15 residues. Germline lookup yields CDR1 SQVTM and CDR2 ANQGSEA. The ends lost 0 bases at V and 5 bases at J; junction bases unmatched: 5.

This chain joins TRBV30 and TRBJ2-1; 16 nucleotides line up with TRBD2. V shed 2 bases and J 12 bases; nucleotides not matched to a gene: 7. The germline V gene encodes CDR1 GTSNPN and CDR2 SVGIG (reference sequence). This CDR3 comprises 15 residues. The DNA for the CDR3 is TGTGCCTGGAGTTTCGGGACTAGCGGGGGGGGTAGGCAGTTCTTC. As protein: CAWSFGTSGGGRQFF. The full variable domain, with the rest looked up from reference TRBV30 and TRBJ2-1, is SQTIHQWPATLVQPVGSPLSLECTVEGTSNPNLYWYRQAAGRGLQLLFYSVGIGQISSEVPQNLSASRPQDRQFILSSKKLLLSDSGFYLCAWSFGTSGGGRQFFGPGTRLTVL.

The rearrangement uses TRBV4-2 and TRBJ2-3; D possibly corresponds to TRBD2 (6 bases). The CDR3 spans 15 residues. The V gene's germline CDR1 is LGHNA and CDR2 YNFKEQ. Between the trimmed V and J ends, which lost 1 base and 1 base, there was a span of 9 bases. The CDR3 region has the DNA TGTGCCAGCAGCCAAGCGGGGGTGCGCACAGATACGCAGTATTTT. Its protein product is CASSQAGVRTDTQYF.

This clone appeared once. The V call is TRBV25-1, the J call TRBJ2-1, with 8 positions matching TRBD2. This CDR3 has 15 amino acids. CDR1 MGHDK and CDR2 SYGVNS come from the germline V gene. With V trimmed by 6 bases and J by 0 bases, 4 bases remained unmatched. This CDR3 reads CASRASGGSYNEQFF. The DNA of the CDR3 is TGTGCCAGCAGAGCAAGCGGGGGCTCCTACAATGAGCAGTTCTTC.